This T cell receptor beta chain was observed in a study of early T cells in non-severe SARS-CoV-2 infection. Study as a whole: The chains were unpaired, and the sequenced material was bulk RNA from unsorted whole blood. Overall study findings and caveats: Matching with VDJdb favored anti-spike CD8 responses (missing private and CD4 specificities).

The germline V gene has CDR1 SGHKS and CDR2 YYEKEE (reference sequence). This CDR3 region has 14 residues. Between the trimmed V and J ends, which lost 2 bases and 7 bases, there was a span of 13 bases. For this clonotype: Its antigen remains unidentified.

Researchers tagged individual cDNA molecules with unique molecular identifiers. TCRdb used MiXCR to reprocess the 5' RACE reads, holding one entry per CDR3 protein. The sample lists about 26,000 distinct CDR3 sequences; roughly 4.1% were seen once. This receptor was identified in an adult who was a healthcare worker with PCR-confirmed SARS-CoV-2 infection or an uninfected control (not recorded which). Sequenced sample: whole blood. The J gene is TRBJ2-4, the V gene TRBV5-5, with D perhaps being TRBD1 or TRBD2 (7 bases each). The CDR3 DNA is TGTGCCAGCAGCTTCACAGGGGAGGGGAACATTCAGTACTTC. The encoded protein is CASSFTGEGNIQYF.